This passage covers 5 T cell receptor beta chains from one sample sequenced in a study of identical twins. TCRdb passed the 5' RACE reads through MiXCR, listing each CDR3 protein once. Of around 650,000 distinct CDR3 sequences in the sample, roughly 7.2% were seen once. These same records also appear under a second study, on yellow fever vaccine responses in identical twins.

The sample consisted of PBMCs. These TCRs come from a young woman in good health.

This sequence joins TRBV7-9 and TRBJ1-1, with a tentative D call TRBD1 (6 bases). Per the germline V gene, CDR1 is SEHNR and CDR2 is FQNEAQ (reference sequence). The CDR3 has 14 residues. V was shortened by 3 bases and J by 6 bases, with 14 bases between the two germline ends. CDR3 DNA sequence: TGTGCCAGCAGCTTCGACAGGATAGGTGCTGAAGCTTTCTTT. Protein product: CASSFDRIGAEAFF.

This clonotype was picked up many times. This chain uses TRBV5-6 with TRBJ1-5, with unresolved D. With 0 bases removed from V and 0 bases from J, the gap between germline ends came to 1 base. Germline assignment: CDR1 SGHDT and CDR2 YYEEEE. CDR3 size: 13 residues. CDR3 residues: CASSLASNQPQHF. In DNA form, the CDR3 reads TGTGCCAGCAGCTTGGCTAGCAATCAGCCCCAGCATTTT.

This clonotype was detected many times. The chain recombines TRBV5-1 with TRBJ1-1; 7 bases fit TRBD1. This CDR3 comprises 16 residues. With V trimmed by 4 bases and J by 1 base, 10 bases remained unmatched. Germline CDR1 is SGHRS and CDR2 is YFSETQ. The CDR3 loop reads CASSPGDRVWNTEAFF. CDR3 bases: TGCGCCAGCAGCCCCGGCGACAGGGTATGGAACACTGAAGCTTTCTTT.

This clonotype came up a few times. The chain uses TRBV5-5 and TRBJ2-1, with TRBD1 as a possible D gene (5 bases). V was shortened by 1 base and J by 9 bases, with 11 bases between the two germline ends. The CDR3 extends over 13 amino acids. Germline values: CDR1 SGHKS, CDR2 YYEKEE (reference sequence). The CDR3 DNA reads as TGTGCCAGCAGCTTGAGGACACTCGGTGAGCAGTTCTTC. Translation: CASSLRTLGEQFF. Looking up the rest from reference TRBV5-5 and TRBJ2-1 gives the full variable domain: DAGVTQSPTHLIKTRGQQVTLRCSPISGHKSVSWYQQVLGQGPQFIFQYYEKEERGRGNFPDRFSARQFPNYSSELNVNALLLGDSALYLCASSLRTLGEQFFGPGTRLTVL.

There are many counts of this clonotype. For the CDR3, the DNA is TGTGCCAGCAGCAAATGGCGGGGCACTGAAGCTTTCTTT. This translates into CASSKWRGTEAFF. The chain couples TRBV21-1 to TRBJ1-1. TRBV21-1 is a listed pseudogene. The CDR3 spans 13 residues.